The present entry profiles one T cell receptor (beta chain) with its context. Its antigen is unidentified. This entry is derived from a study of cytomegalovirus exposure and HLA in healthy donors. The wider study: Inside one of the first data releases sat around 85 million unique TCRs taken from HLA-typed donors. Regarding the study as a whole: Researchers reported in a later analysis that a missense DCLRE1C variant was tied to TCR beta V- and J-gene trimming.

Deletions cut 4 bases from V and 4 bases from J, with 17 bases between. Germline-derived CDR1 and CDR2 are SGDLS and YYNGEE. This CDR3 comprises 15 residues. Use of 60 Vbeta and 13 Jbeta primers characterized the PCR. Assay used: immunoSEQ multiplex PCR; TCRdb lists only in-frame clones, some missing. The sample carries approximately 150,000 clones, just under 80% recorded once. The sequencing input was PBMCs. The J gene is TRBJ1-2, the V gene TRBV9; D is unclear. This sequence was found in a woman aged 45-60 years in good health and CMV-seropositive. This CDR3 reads CASSFFDSQGYGYTF. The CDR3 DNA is TGTGCCAGCAGCTTTTTTGACTCACAAGGCTATGGCTACACCTTC.